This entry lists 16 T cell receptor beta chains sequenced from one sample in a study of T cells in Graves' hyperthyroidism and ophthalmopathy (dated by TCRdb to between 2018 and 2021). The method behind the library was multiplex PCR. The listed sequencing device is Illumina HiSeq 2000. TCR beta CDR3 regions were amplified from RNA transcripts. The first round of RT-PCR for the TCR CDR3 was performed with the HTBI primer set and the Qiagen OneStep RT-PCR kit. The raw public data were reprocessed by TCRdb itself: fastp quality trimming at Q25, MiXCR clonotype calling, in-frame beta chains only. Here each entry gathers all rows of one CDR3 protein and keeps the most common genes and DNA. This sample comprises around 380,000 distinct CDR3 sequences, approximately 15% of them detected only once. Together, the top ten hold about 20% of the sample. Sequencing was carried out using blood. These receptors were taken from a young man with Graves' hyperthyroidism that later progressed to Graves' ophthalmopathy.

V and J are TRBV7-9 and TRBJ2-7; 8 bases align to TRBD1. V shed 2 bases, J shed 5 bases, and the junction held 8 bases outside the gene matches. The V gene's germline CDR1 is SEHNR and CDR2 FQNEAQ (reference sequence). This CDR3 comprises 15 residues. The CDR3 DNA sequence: TGTGCCAGCAGCTTATTCGCAGGGGGCCCCAACGAGCAGTACTTC. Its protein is CASSLFAGGPNEQYF.

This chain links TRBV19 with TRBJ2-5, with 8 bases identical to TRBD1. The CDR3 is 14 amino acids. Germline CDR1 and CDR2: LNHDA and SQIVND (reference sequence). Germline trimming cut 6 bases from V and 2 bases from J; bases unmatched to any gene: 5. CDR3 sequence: CASRGDRLQETQYF. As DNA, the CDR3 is TGTGCCAGTAGAGGGGACAGGCTTCAAGAGACCCAGTACTTC.

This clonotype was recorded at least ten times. CDR3 residues: CASREPGHHSYEQYF. The CDR3 DNA reads TGTGCCAGCAGAGAACCGGGACACCACTCCTACGAGCAGTACTTC. The V call is TRBV6-1, the J call TRBJ2-7; D may be TRBD1 (6 bases). Trimming stripped 6 bases from V and 0 bases from J, with 15 bases between. Germline CDR1 MNHNS, CDR2 SASEGT. CDR3 length: 15 residues.

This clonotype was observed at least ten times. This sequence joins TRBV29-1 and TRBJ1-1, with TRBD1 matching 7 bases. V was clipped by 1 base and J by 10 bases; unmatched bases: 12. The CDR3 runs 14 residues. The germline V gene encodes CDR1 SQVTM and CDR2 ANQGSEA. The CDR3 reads CSVEGLQGVAAAFF. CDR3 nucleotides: TGCAGCGTTGAAGGTCTCCAGGGGGTTGCTGCAGCTTTCTTT.

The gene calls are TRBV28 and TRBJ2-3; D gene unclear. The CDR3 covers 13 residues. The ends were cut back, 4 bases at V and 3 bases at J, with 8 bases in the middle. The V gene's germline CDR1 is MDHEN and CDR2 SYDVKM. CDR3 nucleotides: TGTGCCAGCAGTTCCCTGATAACAGATACGCAGTATTTT. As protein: CASSSLITDTQYF.

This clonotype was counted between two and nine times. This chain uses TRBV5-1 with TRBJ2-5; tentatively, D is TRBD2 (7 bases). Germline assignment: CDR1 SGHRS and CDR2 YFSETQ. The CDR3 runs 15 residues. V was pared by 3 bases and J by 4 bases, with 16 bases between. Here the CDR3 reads CASSYTSGGVETQYF. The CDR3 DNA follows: TGCGCCAGCAGCTACACTTCGGGGGGCGTAGAGACCCAGTACTTC.

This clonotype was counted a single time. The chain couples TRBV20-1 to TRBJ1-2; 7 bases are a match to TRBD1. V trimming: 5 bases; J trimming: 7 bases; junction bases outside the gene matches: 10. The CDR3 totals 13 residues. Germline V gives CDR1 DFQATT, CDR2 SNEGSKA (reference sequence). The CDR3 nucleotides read TGCAGTGCTTTTCTCCAGGGGGGACCTGGCTACACCTTC. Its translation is CSAFLQGGPGYTF.

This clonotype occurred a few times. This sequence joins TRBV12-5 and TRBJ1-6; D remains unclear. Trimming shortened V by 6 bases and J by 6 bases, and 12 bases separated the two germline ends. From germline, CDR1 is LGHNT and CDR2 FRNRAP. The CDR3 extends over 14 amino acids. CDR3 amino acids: CASGPPVFNSPLHF. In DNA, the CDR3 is TGTGCTAGTGGCCCCCCAGTTTTTAATTCACCCCTCCACTTT. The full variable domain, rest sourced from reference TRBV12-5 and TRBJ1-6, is DARVTQTPRHKVTEMGQEVTMRCQPILGHNTVFWYRQTMMQGLELLAYFRNRAPLDDSGMPKDRFSAEMPDATLATLKIQPSEPRDSAVYFCASGPPVFNSPLHFGNGTRLTVT.

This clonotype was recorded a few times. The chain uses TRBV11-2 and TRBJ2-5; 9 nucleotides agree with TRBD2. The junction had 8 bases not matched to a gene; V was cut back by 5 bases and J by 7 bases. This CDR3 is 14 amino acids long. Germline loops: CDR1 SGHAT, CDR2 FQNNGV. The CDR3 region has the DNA TGTGCCAGCAGCGCTATAGCGGGGGCCCGGACCCAGTACTTC. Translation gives CASSAIAGARTQYF.

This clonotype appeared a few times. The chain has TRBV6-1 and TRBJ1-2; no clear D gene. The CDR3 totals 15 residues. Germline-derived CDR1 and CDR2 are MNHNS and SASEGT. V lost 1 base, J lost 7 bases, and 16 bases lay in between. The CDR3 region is CASSEGFMPTAGYTF. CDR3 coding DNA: TGTGCCAGCAGTGAAGGGTTTATGCCAACGGCTGGCTACACCTTC.

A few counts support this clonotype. CDR3 coding DNA: TGTGCCAGCAGCCTACCCCCCGTCGCTTTGGAAAAACTGTTTTTT. Amino acids: CASSLPPVALEKLFF. The rearrangement links TRBV7-9 to TRBJ1-4; D gene unclear. V was trimmed by 5 bases and J by 8 bases, leaving 18 bases between them. Germline CDR1 is SEHNR and CDR2 is FQNEAQ (reference sequence). CDR3 size: 15 residues. The whole variable domain, remainder taken from reference TRBV7-9 and TRBJ1-4, is DTGVSQNPRHKITKRGQNVTFRCDPISEHNRLYWYRQTLGQGPEFLTYFQNEAQLEKSRLLSDRFSAERPKGSFSTLEIQRTEQGDSAMYLCASSLPPVALEKLFFGSGTQLSVL.

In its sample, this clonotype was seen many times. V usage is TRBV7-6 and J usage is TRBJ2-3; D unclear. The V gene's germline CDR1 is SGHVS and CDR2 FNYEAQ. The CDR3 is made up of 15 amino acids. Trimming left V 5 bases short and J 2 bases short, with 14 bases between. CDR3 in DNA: TGTGCCAGCAGCGCAACACTCGGAACCACAGATACGCAGTATTTT. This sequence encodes CASSATLGTTDTQYF.

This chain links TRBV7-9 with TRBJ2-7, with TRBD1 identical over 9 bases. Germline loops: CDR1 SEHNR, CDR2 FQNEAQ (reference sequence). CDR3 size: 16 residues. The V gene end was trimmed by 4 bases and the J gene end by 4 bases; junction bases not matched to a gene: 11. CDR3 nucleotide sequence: TGTGCCAGCAGCTCATCCGGGACAGGGCAGGTTTACGAGCAGTACTTC. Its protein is CASSSSGTGQVYEQYF. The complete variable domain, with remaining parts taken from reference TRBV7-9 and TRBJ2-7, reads DTGVSQNPRHKITKRGQNVTFRCDPISEHNRLYWYRQTLGQGPEFLTYFQNEAQLEKSRLLSDRFSAERPKGSFSTLEIQRTEQGDSAMYLCASSSSGTGQVYEQYFGPGTRLTVT.

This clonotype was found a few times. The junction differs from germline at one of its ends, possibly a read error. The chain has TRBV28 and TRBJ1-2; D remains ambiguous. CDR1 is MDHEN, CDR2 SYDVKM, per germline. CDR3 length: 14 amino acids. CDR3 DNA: TGTGCCAGCGGTTTAGCCGAATTGCTCTATGGCTACACCTTC. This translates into CASGLAELLYGYTF.

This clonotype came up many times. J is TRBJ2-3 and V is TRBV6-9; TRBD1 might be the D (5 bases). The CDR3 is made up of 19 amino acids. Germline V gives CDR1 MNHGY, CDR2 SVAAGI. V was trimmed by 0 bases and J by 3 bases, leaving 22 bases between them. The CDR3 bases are TGTGCCAGCAGTTATTCAGGCCAGGGTAAAATCTGCATTACAGATACGCAGTATTTT. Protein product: CASSYSGQGKICITDTQYF.

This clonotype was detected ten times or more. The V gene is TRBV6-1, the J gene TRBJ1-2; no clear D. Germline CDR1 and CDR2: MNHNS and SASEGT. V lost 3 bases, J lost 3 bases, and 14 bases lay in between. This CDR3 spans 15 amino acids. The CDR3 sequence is CASSETIVGDYGYTF. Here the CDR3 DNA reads TGTGCCAGCAGTGAGACAATTGTAGGCGACTATGGCTACACCTTC.